The text below deals with one TCR beta chain. Germline CDR1 DFQATT, CDR2 SNEGSKA (reference sequence). Trimming took 3 bases from V and 3 from J, leaving 12 bases between them. CDR3 size: 13 residues. This entry is derived from a study of blood T cell repertoires in COVID-19. Methods used by the authors: For nucleated cells, counts were estimated from reference gene primer amplification. Repertoires were generated with immunoSEQ multiplex PCR, while TCRdb's copy carries only in-frame clones and drops some. V and J calls plus clone size are reproduced from that table; the DNA served to infer D and trimming. The sample yields over 200,000 clones, 70% to 90% seen once.

This chain connects TRBV20-1 to TRBJ2-7; no definite D call. The receptor's source is a woman aged 50 to 65 in a cohort exposed to, infected with or recovered from COVID-19 (not recorded which). The material sequenced was PBMCs or T cells enriched from blood (not recorded which). The CDR3 loop is CSASSGSSYEQYF. The CDR3 bases are TGCAGTGCTAGTTCTGGGTCTAGCTACGAGCAGTACTTC.